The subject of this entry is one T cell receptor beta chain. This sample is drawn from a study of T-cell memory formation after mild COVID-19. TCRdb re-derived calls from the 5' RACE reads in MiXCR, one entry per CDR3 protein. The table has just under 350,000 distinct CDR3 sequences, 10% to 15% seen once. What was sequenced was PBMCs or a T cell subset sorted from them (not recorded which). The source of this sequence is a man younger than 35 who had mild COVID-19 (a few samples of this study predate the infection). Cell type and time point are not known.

The CDR3 loop is CASSLGTSATNEQFF. The CDR3 DNA reads TGCGCCAGCAGCCTGGGGACTAGCGCAACCAATGAGCAGTTCTTC. This chain connects TRBV5-1 to TRBJ2-1; TRBD2 agrees at 10 bases. Germline trimming cut 4 bases from V and 6 bases from J; bases unmatched to any gene: 7. The CDR3 covers 15 residues. The germline gives CDR1 SGHRS, CDR2 YFSETQ.